These 9 T cell receptor beta chains originate from one sample sequenced in a study of hypomethylating agent response in myelodysplastic syndrome. TCRdb's copy holds only in-frame clones and misses some; the assay was immunoSEQ multiplex PCR. The sample consists of around 2,000 clones, approximately 83% of them appearing once. Sequencing used bone marrow, obtained before or after starting hypomethylating agent treatment for myelodysplastic syndrome (not recorded which). The source is a human donor with myelodysplastic syndrome.

The rearrangement uses TRBV25-1 and TRBJ1-5; D perhaps matches TRBD1 (5 bases). Trimming took 1 base from V and 6 from J, leaving 10 bases between them. Germline V gene sequence: CDR1 MGHDK, CDR2 SYGVNS. This CDR3 is built from 14 residues. The CDR3, as DNA: TGTGCCAGCAGTGAATCACACGGGGGTCAGCCCCAGCATTTT. Translation gives CASSESHGGQPQHF. The complete variable domain, with remaining parts taken from reference TRBV25-1 and TRBJ1-5, reads EADIYQTPRYLVIGTGKKITLECSQTMGHDKMYWYQQDPGMELHLIHYSYGVNSTEKGDLSSESTVSRIRTEHFPLTLESARPSHTSQYLCASSESHGGQPQHFGDGTRLSIL.

This CDR3 is CASRLHIHHNSPLHF. CDR3 bases: TGTGCCAGCAGGCTACACATACATCATAATTCACCCCTCCACTTT. V is TRBV21-1 and J is TRBJ1-6. TRBV21-1 is a pseudogene segment. This CDR3 is built from 15 residues.

CDR3 sequence: CASIGDTDTQYF. As DNA, the CDR3 is TGTGCCAGCATTGGGGATACTGATACGCAGTATTTT. The chain employs TRBV28 and TRBJ2-3, with D uncertain. V was pared by 7 bases and J by 6 bases, with 11 bases between. The CDR3 runs 12 residues. Germline V gene sequence: CDR1 MDHEN, CDR2 SYDVKM.

The rearrangement links TRBV6-5 to TRBJ2-7, with 7 bases fitting TRBD1. V was pared by 6 bases and J by 5 bases, with 10 bases of the junction left unmatched. Germline CDR1 reads MNHEY; CDR2 reads SVGAGI. The CDR3 totals 14 residues. CDR3 residues: CASSQLGRGNEQYF. CDR3 sequence (DNA): TGTGCCAGCAGCCAACTGGGCAGGGGGAACGAGCAGTACTTC.

V is TRBV28 and J is TRBJ1-5; D is uncertain. Trimming stripped 2 bases from V and 3 bases from J, with 17 bases between. Per the germline V gene, CDR1 is MDHEN and CDR2 is SYDVKM. CDR3 length: 17 amino acids. CDR3: CASSLPAPQDPNQPQHF. The DNA of the CDR3 is TGTGCCAGCAGTTTACCGGCACCGCAGGACCCCAATCAGCCCCAGCATTTT.

The sample holds one count of this clone. This chain connects TRBV7-2 to TRBJ1-5; D is perhaps TRBD1 (6 bases). V dropped 7 bases and J dropped 2 bases, with 9 bases sitting between them. Germline V gene sequence: CDR1 SGHTA, CDR2 FQGNSA. CDR3 length: 13 residues. The DNA of the CDR3 is TGTGCCAGCACCGGGGGCGGCAATCAGCCCCAGCATTTT. Translation: CASTGGGNQPQHF.

In the case of this clone: The germline gene is not matched at one end of the junction; a read error may be the cause. The rearrangement joins TRBV11-2 to TRBJ2-2, with TRBD2 matching 9 bases. CDR1 is SGHAT and CDR2 is FQNNGV in the germline V gene. CDR3 length: 17 residues. The CDR3 here is CASSRSGSGRPRRGAVF. Here the CDR3 DNA reads TGTGCCAGCAGCCGCTCAGGAAGCGGGAGGCCGAGGCGGGGAGCTGTTTTT.

This chain connects TRBV9 to TRBJ2-2, with D possibly being TRBD1 (7 bases). Germline CDR1 is SGDLS and CDR2 is YYNGEE. The CDR3 runs 13 residues. Trimming shortened V by 7 bases and J by 5 bases, and 12 bases separated the two germline ends. Here the CDR3 DNA reads TGTGCCAGCGGACAGGCGGGGACCGGGGAGCTGTTTTTT. Its translation is CASGQAGTGELFF.

The chain employs TRBV4-2 and TRBJ2-6; D is undetermined. This CDR3 region has 16 residues. The V end lost 0 bases, the J end lost 0 bases, and 6 bases lay between the germline ends. Germline V gene lookup returns CDR1 LGHNA and CDR2 YNFKEQ. DNA for the CDR3: TGTGCCAGCAGCCAAGATTGGAACTCTGGGGCCAACGTCCTGACTTTC. It encodes CASSQDWNSGANVLTF.